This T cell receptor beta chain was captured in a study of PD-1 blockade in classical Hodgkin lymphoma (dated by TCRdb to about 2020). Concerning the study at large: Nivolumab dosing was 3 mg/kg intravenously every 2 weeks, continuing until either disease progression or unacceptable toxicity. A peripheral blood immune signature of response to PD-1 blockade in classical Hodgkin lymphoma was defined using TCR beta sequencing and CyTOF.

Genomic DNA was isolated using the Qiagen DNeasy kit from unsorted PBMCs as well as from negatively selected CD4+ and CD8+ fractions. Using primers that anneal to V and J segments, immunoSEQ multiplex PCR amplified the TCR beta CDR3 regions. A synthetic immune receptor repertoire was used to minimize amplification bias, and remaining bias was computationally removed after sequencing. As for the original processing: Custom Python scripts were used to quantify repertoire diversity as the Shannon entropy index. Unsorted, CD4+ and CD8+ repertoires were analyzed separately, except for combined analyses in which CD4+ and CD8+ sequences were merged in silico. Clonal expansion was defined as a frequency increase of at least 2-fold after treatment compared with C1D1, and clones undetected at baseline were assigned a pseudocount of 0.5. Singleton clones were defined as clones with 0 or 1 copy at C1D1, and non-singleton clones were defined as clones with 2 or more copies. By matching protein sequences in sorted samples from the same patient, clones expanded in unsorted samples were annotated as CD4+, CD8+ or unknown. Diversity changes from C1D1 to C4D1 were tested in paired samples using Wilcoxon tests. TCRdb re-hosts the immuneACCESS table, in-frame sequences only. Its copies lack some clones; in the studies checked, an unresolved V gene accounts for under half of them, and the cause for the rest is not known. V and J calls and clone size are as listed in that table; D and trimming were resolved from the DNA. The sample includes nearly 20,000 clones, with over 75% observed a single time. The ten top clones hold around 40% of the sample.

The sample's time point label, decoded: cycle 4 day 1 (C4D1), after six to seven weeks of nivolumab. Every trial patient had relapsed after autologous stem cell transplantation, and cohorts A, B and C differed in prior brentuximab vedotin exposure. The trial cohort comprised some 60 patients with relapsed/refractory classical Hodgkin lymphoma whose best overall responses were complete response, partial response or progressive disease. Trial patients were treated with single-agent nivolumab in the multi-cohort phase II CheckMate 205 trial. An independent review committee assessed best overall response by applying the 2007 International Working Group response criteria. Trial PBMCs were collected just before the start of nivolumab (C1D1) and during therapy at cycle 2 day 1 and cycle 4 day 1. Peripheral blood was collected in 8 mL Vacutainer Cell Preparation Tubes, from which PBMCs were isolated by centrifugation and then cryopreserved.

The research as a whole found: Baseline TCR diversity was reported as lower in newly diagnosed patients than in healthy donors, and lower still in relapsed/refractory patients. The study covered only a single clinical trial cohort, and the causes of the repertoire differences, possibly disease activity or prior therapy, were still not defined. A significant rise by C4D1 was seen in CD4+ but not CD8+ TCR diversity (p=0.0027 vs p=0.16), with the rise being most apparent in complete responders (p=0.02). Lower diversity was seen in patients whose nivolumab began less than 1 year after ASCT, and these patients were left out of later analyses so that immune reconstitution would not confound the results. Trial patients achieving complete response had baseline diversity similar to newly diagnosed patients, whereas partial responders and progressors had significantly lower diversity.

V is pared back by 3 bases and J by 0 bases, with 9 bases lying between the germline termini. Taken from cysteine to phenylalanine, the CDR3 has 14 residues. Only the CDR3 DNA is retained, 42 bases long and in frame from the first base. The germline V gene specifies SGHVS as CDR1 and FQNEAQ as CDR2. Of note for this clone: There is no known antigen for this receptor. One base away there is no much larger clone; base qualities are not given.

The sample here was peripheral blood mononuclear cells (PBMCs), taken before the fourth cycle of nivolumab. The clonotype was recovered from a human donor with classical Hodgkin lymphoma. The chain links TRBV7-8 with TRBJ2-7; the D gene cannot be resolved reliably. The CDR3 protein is CASSLSGSSYEQYF. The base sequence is TGTGCCAGCAGCTTGTCGGGCAGCTCCTACGAGCAGTACTTC. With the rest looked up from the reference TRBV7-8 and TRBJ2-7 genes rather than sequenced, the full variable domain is GAGVSQSPRYKVAKRGQDVALRCDPISGHVSLFWYQQALGQGPEFLTYFQNEAQLDKSGLPSDRFFAERPEGSVSTLKIQRTQQEDSAVYLCASSLSGSSYEQYFGPGTRLTVT.